This TCR beta chain was profiled in a study of T-cell memory formation after mild COVID-19. Study background: Most TCR clusters belonged to a single donor.

Study results and limitations: Mostly located in CM and EM were contracting CD4+ clones, with contracting CD8+ clones located in EMRA. Clones that contracted from day 15 to 85 were balanced CD4/CD8, while later expanders leaned CD4+.

Constant-segment primers served in 5'RACE that generated TCR alpha and TCR beta cDNA libraries bearing sample barcodes and UMIs. From the 5' RACE reads, TCRdb called clonotypes with MiXCR, one entry per CDR3 protein. The sample lists about 130,000 distinct CDR3 sequences, over 15% seen once, with roughly 5.3% in the top ten. From germline, CDR1 is SNHLY and CDR2 FYNNEI. This CDR3 contains 16 residues. Losses at the gene ends were 6 bases for V and 6 bases for J; bases not matched to a gene: 10. Worth noting for this clonotype: Its specificity is unknown.

This TCR was sampled from a man aged 18 to 35 who had mild COVID-19 (a few samples of this study predate the infection). Cell type and time point are not known. The V and J genes are TRBV2 and TRBJ2-3, with TRBD2 matching 12 bases. Sequencing input: PBMCs or a T cell subset sorted from them (not recorded which). The CDR3 loop is CASRRTSGATGDTQYF. As DNA, the CDR3 is TGTGCCAGCAGGAGGACTAGCGGGGCCACGGGGGATACGCAGTATTTT.